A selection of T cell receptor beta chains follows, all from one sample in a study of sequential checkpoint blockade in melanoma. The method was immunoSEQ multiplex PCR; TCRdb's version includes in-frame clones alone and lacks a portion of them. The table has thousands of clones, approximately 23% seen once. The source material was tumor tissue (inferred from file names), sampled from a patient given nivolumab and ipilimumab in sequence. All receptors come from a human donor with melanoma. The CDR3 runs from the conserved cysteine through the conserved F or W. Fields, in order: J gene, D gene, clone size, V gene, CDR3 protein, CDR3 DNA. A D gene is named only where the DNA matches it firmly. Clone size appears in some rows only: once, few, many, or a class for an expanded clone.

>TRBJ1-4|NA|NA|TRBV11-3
CASSQLPGGAQSKLFF
TGTGCCAGCAGCCAACTCCCGGGGGGGGCGCAGTCAAAGCTGTTTTTT
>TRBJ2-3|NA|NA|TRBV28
CASRSGTPTDTQYF
TGTGCCAGCAGGTCCGGGACTCCCACAGATACGCAGTATTTT
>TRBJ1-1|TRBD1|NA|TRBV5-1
CASSLGPSGGGGNTEAFF
TGCGCCAGCAGCTTGGGGCCCTCAGGGGGCGGAGGGAACACTGAAGCTTTCTTT
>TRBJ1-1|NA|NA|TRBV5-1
CASAPSPLEAYTEAFF
TGCGCCAGCGCTCCCTCCCCCCTCGAAGCGTATACTGAAGCTTTCTTT
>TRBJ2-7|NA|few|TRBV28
CASSNIVGSYEQYF
TGTGCCAGCAGTAATATAGTCGGCTCCTACGAGCAGTACTTC
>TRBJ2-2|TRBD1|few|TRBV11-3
CASSLNRGSNTGELFF
TGTGCCAGCAGCCTAAACAGGGGTTCGAACACCGGGGAGCTGTTTTTT
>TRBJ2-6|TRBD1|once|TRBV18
CASSSQAGTGYSGANVLTF
TGTGCCAGCTCATCCCAGGCCGGGACAGGGTACTCTGGGGCCAACGTCCTGACTTTC
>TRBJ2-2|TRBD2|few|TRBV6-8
CASTYGGSGELFF
TGTGCCAGCACCTACGGGGGGTCCGGGGAGCTGTTTTTT
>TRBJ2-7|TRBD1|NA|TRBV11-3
CASSPDRASYEQYF
TGTGCCAGCAGCCCGGACAGGGCATCCTACGAGCAGTACTTC
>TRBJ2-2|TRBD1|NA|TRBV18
CASSPQPHRGGTGELFF
TGTGCCAGCTCACCACAGCCTCACAGGGGCGGCACCGGGGAGCTGTTTTTT
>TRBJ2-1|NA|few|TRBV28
CASSGGYNEQFF
TGTGCCAGCAGTGGGGGGTACAATGAGCAGTTCTTC
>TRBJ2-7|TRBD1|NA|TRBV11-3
CASSFSWDRAYEQYF
TGTGCCAGCAGCTTTAGCTGGGACAGGGCCTACGAGCAGTACTTC
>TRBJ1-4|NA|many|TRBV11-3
CASSQGSVGEKLFF
TGTGCCAGCAGCCAAGGTTCAGTGGGTGAAAAACTGTTTTTT
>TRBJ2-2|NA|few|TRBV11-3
CASSQTGEGTGELFF
TGTGCCAGCAGCCAAACAGGGGAGGGCACCGGGGAGCTGTTTTTT
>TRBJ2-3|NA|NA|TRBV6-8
CASSSVVADTQYF
TGTGCCAGCAGTTCAGTGGTTGCGGATACGCAGTATTTT
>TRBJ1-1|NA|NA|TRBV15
CATSRDRGNTEAFF
TGTGCCACCAGCAGAGACAGGGGGAACACTGAAGCTTTCTTT
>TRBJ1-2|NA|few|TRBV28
CASSPAPVQVYGYTF
TGTGCCAGCAGTCCTGCCCCCGTGCAGGTCTATGGCTACACCTTC
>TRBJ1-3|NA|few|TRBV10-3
CAISESAQGSENTIYF
TGTGCCATCAGTGAGTCAGCACAGGGAAGTGAAAACACCATATATTTT
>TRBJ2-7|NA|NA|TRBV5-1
CASSLSWGEGHEQYF
TGCGCCAGCAGCTTAAGTTGGGGCGAGGGGCACGAGCAGTACTTC
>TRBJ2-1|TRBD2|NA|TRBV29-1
CSVETSGGLWQFF
TGCAGCGTTGAGACTAGCGGGGGGCTTTGGCAGTTCTTC
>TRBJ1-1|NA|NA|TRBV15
CATSNPGGSYNTEAFF
TGTGCCACCAGTAACCCTGGCGGGAGTTATAACACTGAAGCTTTCTTT
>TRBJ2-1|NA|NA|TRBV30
CAAPSRSSYNEQFF
TGTGCCGCCCCGTCTCGGAGCTCCTACAATGAGCAGTTCTTC
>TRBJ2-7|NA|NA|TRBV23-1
CASSRGRHHEQYF
TGCGCCAGCAGCCGCGGTCGACACCACGAGCAGTACTTC
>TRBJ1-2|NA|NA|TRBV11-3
CASSPYGVGNYGYTF
TGTGCCAGCAGCCCATACGGGGTCGGGAACTATGGCTACACCTTC
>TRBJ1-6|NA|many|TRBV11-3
CASSLITGSNSPLHF
TGTGCCAGCAGCTTGATAACAGGGTCCAATTCACCCCTCCACTTT
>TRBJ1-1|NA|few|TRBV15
CATSRDRGLNTEAFF
TGTGCCACCAGCAGAGATAGGGGCCTGAACACTGAAGCTTTCTTT
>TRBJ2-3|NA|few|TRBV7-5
CASSLVGTSGGLSTDTQYF
TGTGCCAGCAGCTTAGTCGGGACTAGCGGGGGACTTAGCACAGATACGCAGTATTTT
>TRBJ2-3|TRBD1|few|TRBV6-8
CASSYAPGQWYADTQYF
TGTGCCAGCAGTTACGCGCCGGGACAGTGGTATGCAGATACGCAGTATTTT
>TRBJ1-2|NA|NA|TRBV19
CASSIGGIYGYTF
TGTGCCAGTAGTATCGGAGGGATCTATGGCTACACCTTC
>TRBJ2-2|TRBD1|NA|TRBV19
CASRTGPGQTNTGELFF
TGTGCCAGTAGGACGGGACCGGGACAGACGAACACCGGGGAGCTGTTTTTT
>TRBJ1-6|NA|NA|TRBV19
CASSILESSPLHF
TGTGCCAGTAGTATATTGGAATCTTCACCCCTCCACTTT
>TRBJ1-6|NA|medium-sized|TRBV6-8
CASTNTAGGLQSPLHF
TGTGCCAGCACCAACACCGCCGGAGGGCTGCAGTCACCCCTCCACTTT
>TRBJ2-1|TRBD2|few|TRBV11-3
CASSLVISGGSYNEQFF
TGTGCCAGCAGCTTGGTAATTAGCGGGGGGTCCTACAATGAGCAGTTCTTC
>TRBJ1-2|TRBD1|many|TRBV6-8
CASRSPGTGVFNYGYTF
TGTGCCAGCAGATCTCCCGGGACAGGGGTTTTCAACTATGGCTACACCTTC
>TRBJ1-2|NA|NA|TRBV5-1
CASSYTGQIDDGYTF
TGCGCCAGCAGCTATACCGGACAGATTGACGATGGCTACACCTTC
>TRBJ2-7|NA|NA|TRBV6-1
CASSEEGTRGSYEQYF
TGTGCCAGCAGTGAAGAGGGGACAAGGGGCTCCTACGAGCAGTACTTC
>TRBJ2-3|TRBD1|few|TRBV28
CASSSPDRGTDTQYF
TGTGCCAGCAGTTCCCCGGACAGGGGGACAGATACGCAGTATTTT
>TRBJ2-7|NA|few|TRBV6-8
CASSPGLGINEQYF
TGTGCCAGCAGTCCCGGGCTGGGGATCAACGAGCAGTACTTC
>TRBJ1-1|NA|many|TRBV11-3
CASSPTPSWGDTEAFF
TGTGCCAGCAGCCCAACCCCCTCGTGGGGGGACACTGAAGCTTTCTTT
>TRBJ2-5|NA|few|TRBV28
CASSQSGMETQYF
TGTGCCAGCAGTCAATCCGGGATGGAGACCCAGTACTTC
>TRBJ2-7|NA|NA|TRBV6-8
CASSYPGGEQYF
TGTGCCAGCAGTTACCCTGGGGGCGAGCAGTACTTC
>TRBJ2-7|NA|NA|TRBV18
CASSPPGIESYEQYF
TGTGCCAGCTCACCACCCGGCATAGAGTCCTACGAGCAGTACTTC
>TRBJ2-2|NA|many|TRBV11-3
CASSLVRVPGELFF
TGTGCCAGCAGCTTAGTACGGGTACCCGGGGAGCTGTTTTTT
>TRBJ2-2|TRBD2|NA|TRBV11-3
CASSLDISGENTGELFF
TGTGCCAGCAGCTTAGATATCAGCGGGGAGAACACCGGGGAGCTGTTTTTT
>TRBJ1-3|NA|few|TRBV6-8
CASSYAAGSGNTIYF
TGTGCCAGCAGTTATGCAGCAGGCTCTGGAAACACCATATATTTT